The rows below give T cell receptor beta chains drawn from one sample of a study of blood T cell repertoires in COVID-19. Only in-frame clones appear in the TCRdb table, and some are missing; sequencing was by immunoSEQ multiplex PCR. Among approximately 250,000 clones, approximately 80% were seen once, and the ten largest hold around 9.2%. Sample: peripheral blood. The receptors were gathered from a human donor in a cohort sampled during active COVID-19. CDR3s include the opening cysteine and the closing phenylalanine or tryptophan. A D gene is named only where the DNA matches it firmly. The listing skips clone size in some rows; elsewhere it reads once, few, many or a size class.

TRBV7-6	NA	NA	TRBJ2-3	CASSLNRARTDTQYF	TGTGCCAGCAGCTTAAACAGAGCACGCACAGATACGCAGTATTTT
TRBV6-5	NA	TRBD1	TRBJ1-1	CASSQDRGRNTEAFF	TGTGCCAGCAGTCAGGACAGGGGGCGGAACACTGAAGCTTTCTTT
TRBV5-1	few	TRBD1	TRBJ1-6	CASSHRQGGGNSPLHF	TGCGCCAGCAGCCATCGGCAGGGGGGTGGGAATTCACCCCTCCACTTT
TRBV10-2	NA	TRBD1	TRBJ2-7	CASRPTGDSYEQYF	TGCGCCAGCAGACCCACAGGGGACTCCTACGAGCAGTACTTC
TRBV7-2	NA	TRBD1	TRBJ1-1	CASSFQGGMNTEAFF	TGTGCCAGCAGCTTCCAGGGGGGAATGAACACTGAAGCTTTCTTT
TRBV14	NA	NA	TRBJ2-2	CASSPRDIRFNGELFF	TGTGCCAGCAGCCCCCGGGACATCCGCTTCAATGGGGAGCTGTTTTTT
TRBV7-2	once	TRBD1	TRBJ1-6	CASSPRQGSNSPLHF	TGTGCCAGCAGCCCACGACAGGGTTCGAATTCACCCCTCCACTTT
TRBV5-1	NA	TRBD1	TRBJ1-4	CASSLRGQGGDEKLFF	TGCGCCAGCAGCTTGCGGGGACAGGGGGGTGATGAAAAACTGTTTTTT
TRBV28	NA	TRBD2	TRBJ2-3	CASRGLAGFRSTSADTQYF	TGTGCCAGCAGGGGACTAGCGGGATTCCGTTCCACGAGTGCAGATACGCAGTATTTT
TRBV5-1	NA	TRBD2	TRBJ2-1	CASSFAGAFDEQFF	TGCGCCAGCAGCTTCGCGGGAGCCTTCGATGAGCAGTTCTTC
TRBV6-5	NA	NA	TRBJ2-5	CASSFRRDTQETQYF	TGTGCCAGCAGCTTCCGACGGGACACCCAAGAGACCCAGTACTTC
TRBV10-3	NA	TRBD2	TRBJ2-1	CAISGTSGGHEQFF	TGTGCCATCAGCGGGACTAGCGGGGGGCATGAGCAGTTCTTC
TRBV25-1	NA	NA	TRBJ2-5	CASSDLRETQYF	TGTGCCAGCAGTGACCTCCGGGAGACCCAGTACTTC
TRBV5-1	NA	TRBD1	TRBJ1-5	CASSLGTGGLNQPQHF	TGCGCCAGCAGCTTGGGGACAGGGGGCCTCAATCAGCCCCAGCATTTT
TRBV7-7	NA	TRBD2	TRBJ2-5	CASSFGRGGGQETQYF	TGTGCTAGCAGCTTCGGCCGGGGCGGGGGCCAAGAGACCCAGTACTTC
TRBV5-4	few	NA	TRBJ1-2	CASGNSFSNYGYTF	TGTGCCAGCGGCAACAGTTTCTCTAACTATGGCTACACCTTC
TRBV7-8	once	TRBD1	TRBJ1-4	CASSPTGQGGEKLFF	TGTGCCAGCAGCCCCACGGGACAGGGAGGTGAAAAACTGTTTTTT
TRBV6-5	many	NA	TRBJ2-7	CASSRSLSGEQYF	TGTGCCAGCAGTCGGTCCCTTAGCGGCGAGCAGTACTTC
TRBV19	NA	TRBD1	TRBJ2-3	CASSNRGLLTDTQYF	TGTGCCAGTAGTAACAGGGGGCTCCTCACAGATACGCAGTATTTT
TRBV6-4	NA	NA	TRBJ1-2	CASSADQGIYGYTF	TGTGCCAGCAGTGCCGACCAGGGTATCTATGGCTACACCTTC
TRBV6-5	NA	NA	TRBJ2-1	CASSSYSLENEQFF	TGTGCCAGCAGTTCCTATTCACTTGAGAATGAGCAGTTCTTC
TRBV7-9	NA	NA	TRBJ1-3	CASRLTTAGTIYF	TGTGCCAGCAGGTTGACGACGGCGGGCACCATATATTTT
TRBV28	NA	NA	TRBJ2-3	CASMLTDTQYF	TGTGCCAGCATGTTAACAGATACGCAGTATTTT
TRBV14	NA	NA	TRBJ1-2	CASSQASSYTF	TGTGCCAGCAGCCAAGCTAGCAGCTACACCTTC
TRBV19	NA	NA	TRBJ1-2	CASSSEAGTPPHYGYTF	TGTGCCAGTAGTTCCGAGGCCGGGACACCTCCTCACTATGGCTACACCTTC
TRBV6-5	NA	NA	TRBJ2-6	CASRAVSGANVLTF	TGTGCCAGCAGAGCCGTATCTGGGGCCAACGTCCTGACTTTC
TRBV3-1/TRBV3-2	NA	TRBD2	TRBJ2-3	CASSPRTSGGTSTDTQYF	TGTGCCAGCAGCCCCCGGACTAGCGGGGGCACTAGCACAGATACGCAGTATTTT
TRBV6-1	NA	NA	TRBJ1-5	CASSEMWTTGVNQPQHF	TGTGCCAGCAGTGAAATGTGGACAACTGGGGTCAATCAGCCCCAGCATTTT
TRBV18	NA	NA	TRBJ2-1	CASSPTGDGRDEQFF	TGTGCCAGCTCACCGACAGGCGATGGCCGCGATGAGCAGTTCTTC